These 18 T cell receptor beta chains share one sample of origin, sequenced in a study of human T cells and chemical hapten exposure listed by TCRdb under 2021. The time point label corresponds to: patch test 1, 2 weeks after DPC sensitization. Taken with the paper, the label for treatment or condition translates to: therapeutic diphenylcyclopropenone sensitization with weekly scalp DPC. Total RNA was isolated from unfractionated whole blood collected in Tempus Blood RNA tubes. Libraries came from RACE. The instrument was a NextSeq 500. TCRdb passed the public sequencing reads through fastp at Q25 and MiXCR, retaining productive beta sequences. Duplicate CDR3 protein sequences are folded into a single record with the most common DNA and genes. The sample has about 34,000 distinct CDR3 sequences on record, around 6.4% of them singletons. The top ten clones comprise about a tenth of the sample. Sequenced material: whole blood, taken in connection with sensitization to the hapten diphenylcyclopropenone (DPC). These receptors all come from a woman younger than 45 with alopecia areata. Some clones in this sample may be carry-over from other donors' samples.

V gene TRBV5-1 combines with J gene TRBJ2-3; TRBD2 matches 9 bases. V dropped 3 bases and J dropped 4; count of bases not matched to a gene: 18. The CDR3 totals 19 residues. The germline CDR1 and CDR2 sequences are SGHRS and YFSETQ. CDR3 nucleotides: TGCGCCAGCAGCTCGGAGGGAGGCCAGCGGGGGGTTCAAGCAGATACGCAGTATTTT. Protein product: CASSSEGGQRGVQADTQYF.

At least ten counts were recorded for this clonotype. This rearrangement joins TRBV7-8 to TRBJ1-1, with D perhaps TRBD1 (6 bases). Germline assignment: CDR1 SGHVS and CDR2 FQNEAQ. V gave up 3 bases and J gave up 1 base, with 12 bases separating them. The CDR3 is made up of 15 amino acids. This CDR3 is CASSLIPGQNTEAFF. The CDR3 coding sequence is TGTGCCAGCAGCTTGATACCGGGACAGAACACTGAAGCTTTCTTT.

This clonotype was picked up a small number of times. V is TRBV3-1 and J is TRBJ2-1; tentative D call: TRBD1 (6 bases). V dropped 4 bases and J dropped 5 bases, with 12 bases sitting between them. CDR1 is LGHDT and CDR2 is YNNKEL in the germline V gene (reference sequence). The CDR3 has 14 residues. Here the CDR3 reads CASSPPDRDNEQFF. The CDR3 DNA sequence: TGTGCCAGCAGCCCGCCGGACAGAGACAATGAGCAGTTCTTC.

The table lists this clonotype with a few counts. The genes are TRBV15 and TRBJ2-3, with 12 bases aligning to TRBD2. Trimming took 0 bases from V and 5 from J; bases not matched to a gene: 3. This CDR3 comprises 16 residues. The germline V gene encodes CDR1 LNHNV and CDR2 YYDKDF (reference sequence). As DNA, the CDR3 is TGTGCCACCAGCAGAGATCTAGCGGGGGGGCTAGATACGCAGTATTTT. Its translation: CATSRDLAGGLDTQYF.

The genes are TRBV5-5 and TRBJ1-5, with a possible D match to TRBD1 (6 bases). CDR3 length equals 17 residues. Germline values: CDR1 SGHKS, CDR2 YYEKEE (reference sequence). V lost 0 bases, J lost 0 bases, and 13 bases lay in between. The CDR3 here is CASSLGTVRNSNQPQHF. In DNA form, the CDR3 reads TGTGCCAGCAGCTTGGGGACAGTGAGGAATAGCAATCAGCCCCAGCATTTT.

This clonotype was observed a handful of times. V gene TRBV12-3 or TRBV12-4 combines with J gene TRBJ2-1; 10 nucleotides align to TRBD1. The CDR3 loop spans 15 amino acids. J gave up 3 bases and V 5 bases, and 4 bases lay outside the gene matches. In nucleotides, the CDR3 is TGTGCCAGCAGTCCCTGGACAGGGGGCTACAATGAGCAGTTCTTC. Translated, it gives CASSPWTGGYNEQFF.

CDR3 residues: CASRPGGSSGNTIYF. Here the CDR3 DNA reads TGTGCCAGCCGTCCTGGAGGGAGCTCTGGAAACACCATATATTTT. The chain employs TRBV6-2 or TRBV6-3 and TRBJ1-3, with unresolved D. Trimming removed 8 bases at V and 0 bases at J, with 14 bases between. This CDR3 spans 15 amino acids. Per germline, CDR1 MNHEY and CDR2 SVGEGT.

The chain carries TRBV21-1 and TRBJ1-5. TRBV21-1 is tagged as a pseudogene. This CDR3 is 16 amino acids long. The CDR3 spells CASSKCHQNSNQPQHF. Written as DNA, the CDR3 is TGTGCCAGCAGCAAGTGCCACCAGAATAGCAATCAGCCCCAGCATTTT.

The rearrangement joins TRBV4-1 to TRBJ2-1; no definite D call. The CDR3 is 16 amino acids. The germline V gene has CDR1 MGHRA and CDR2 YSYEKL. The ends were cut back, 4 bases at V and 0 bases at J, with 13 bases in the middle. CDR3 nucleotides: TGCGCCAGCAGCCCTAACAGCTTTTACTCCTACAATGAGCAGTTCTTC. Protein sequence: CASSPNSFYSYNEQFF.

This clonotype was found a few times. The chain is built from TRBV28 and TRBJ2-6, with D perhaps TRBD2 (5 bases). Germline V gene data show CDR1 as MDHEN and CDR2 as SYDVKM. Trimming took 5 bases from V and 2 from J, leaving 10 bases between them. The CDR3 length is 15 residues. Written as DNA, the CDR3 is TGTGCCAGCAGTGAGGGCGCAGCTGGGGCCAACGTCCTGACTTTC. It specifies CASSEGAAGANVLTF.

The rearrangement joins TRBV7-2 to TRBJ1-6; a possible D gene is TRBD1 (6 bases). The V gene lost 0 bases and the J gene lost 6 bases, with 15 bases spanning the gap. The V gene's germline CDR1 is SGHTA and CDR2 FQGNSA. This CDR3 region has 17 residues. The CDR3 sequence: CASSLAGGGASNSPLHF. In DNA form, the CDR3 reads TGTGCCAGCAGCTTAGCGGGCGGGGGCGCTTCTAATTCACCCCTCCACTTT.

In its sample, this clonotype was seen many times. The chain uses TRBV6-2 or TRBV6-3 and TRBJ2-2; the D is unclear. CDR3 length: 12 residues. Germline values: CDR1 MNHEY, CDR2 SVGEGT. V was shortened by 10 bases and J by 5 bases, with 11 bases between the two germline ends. CDR3 nucleotide sequence: TGTGCCACTGTTGCTTGGACCGGGGAGCTGTTTTTT. This translates into CATVAWTGELFF.

This clonotype was counted at least ten times. The chain employs TRBV7-9 and TRBJ1-4; possible D gene TRBD1, 5 bases. The V gene's germline CDR1 is SEHNR and CDR2 FQNEAQ (reference sequence). CDR3 size: 14 residues. The V end was cut by 2 bases, the J end by 7 bases, with 11 bases between. CDR3 DNA sequence: TGTGCCAGCAGCTTACAGGGTAGCGGTGAAAAACTGTTTTTT. Protein sequence: CASSLQGSGEKLFF.

This sequence joins TRBV2 and TRBJ1-1; TRBD1 matches 9 bases. V trimming: 6 bases; J trimming: 6 bases; junction bases outside the gene matches: 5. This CDR3 has 13 residues. Germline-derived CDR1 and CDR2 are SNHLY and FYNNEI. The DNA for the CDR3 is TGTGCCAGCAGGGAGGACAGGGGAGCTGAAGCTTTCTTT. It encodes CASREDRGAEAFF.

This clonotype was seen a few times. The chain links TRBV12-3 or TRBV12-4 to TRBJ2-6, with D maybe TRBD1 (5 bases). Trimming took off 6 bases at V and 0 bases at J, with 9 bases between the two ends. The CDR3 totals 15 residues. CDR3 sequence (DNA): TGTGCCAGCAGACGAGACAGCTCTGGGGCCAACGTCCTGACTTTC. It codes for CASRRDSSGANVLTF.

This clonotype was seen more than once but under ten times. The CDR3 DNA sequence: TGTGCCAGCAGCCCTGGACCCCAGGGGACTGAAGCTTTCTTT. Translating it yields CASSPGPQGTEAFF. The chain is built from TRBV7-9 and TRBJ1-1; possibly TRBD1 for D (6 bases). This CDR3 has 14 amino acids. The germline gives CDR1 SEHNR, CDR2 FQNEAQ (reference sequence). Trimming removed 5 bases from V and 5 bases from J, with 15 bases in between.

This clonotype came up a few times. The chain employs TRBV2 and TRBJ2-2; D gene uncertain. Germline assignment: CDR1 SNHLY and CDR2 FYNNEI. Deletions cut 7 bases from V and 4 bases from J, with 10 bases between. The CDR3 has 13 residues. CDR3 in amino acids: CASKRSFTGELFF. CDR3 DNA: TGTGCCAGCAAGAGAAGCTTCACCGGGGAGCTGTTTTTT.

In this sample, this clonotype turned up many times. CDR3 nucleotides: TGTGCCAGCAGCTCGGGACTAGCGGGACACCAAGAGACCCAGTACTTC. Amino acid sequence: CASSSGLAGHQETQYF. The chain uses TRBV7-8 and TRBJ2-5; TRBD2 matches at 13 bases. V was pared by 4 bases and J by 0 bases, with 2 bases of the junction left unmatched. The CDR3 runs 16 residues. In germline, CDR1 is SGHVS, CDR2 FQNEAQ.